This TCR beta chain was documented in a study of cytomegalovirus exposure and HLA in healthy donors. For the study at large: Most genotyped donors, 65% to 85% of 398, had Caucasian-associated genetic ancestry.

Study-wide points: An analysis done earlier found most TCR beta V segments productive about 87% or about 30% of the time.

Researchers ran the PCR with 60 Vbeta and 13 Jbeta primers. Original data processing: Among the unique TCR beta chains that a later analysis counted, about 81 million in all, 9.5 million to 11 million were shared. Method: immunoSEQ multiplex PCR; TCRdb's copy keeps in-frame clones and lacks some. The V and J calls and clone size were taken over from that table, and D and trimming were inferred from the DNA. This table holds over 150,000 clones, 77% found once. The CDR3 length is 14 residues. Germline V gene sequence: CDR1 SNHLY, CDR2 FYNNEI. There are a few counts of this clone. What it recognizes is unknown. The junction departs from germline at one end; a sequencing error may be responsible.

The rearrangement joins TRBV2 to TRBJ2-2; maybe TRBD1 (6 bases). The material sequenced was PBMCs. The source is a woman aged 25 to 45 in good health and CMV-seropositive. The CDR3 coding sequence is TGTGCCAGCTACCGGGACATGAACACCGGGGAGCTATTTTTT. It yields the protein CASYRDMNTGELFF.